The entry that follows covers one T cell receptor beta chain sequence. What it binds is not known. The data were taken from a study of T cells after yellow fever vaccination. The overall study: In the case of low-cell-number fractions, SMART-Seq v4 Ultra Low Input was used for preparation.

TCRdb fed the 5' RACE reads into MiXCR, producing one record per CDR3 protein. The data show 300,000 to 400,000 distinct CDR3 sequences, with 8% to 10% seen just once and roughly 18% held by the top ten. V lost 3 bases to trimming and J lost 4 bases; unmatched junction nucleotides: 2. The length of the CDR3 is 13 residues. Germline values: CDR1 KGHSH, CDR2 LQKENI. Findings of the study overall: The secondary T-cell response peaked on day 5, not day 15, but was weaker. Researchers cautioned that FACS-sorted repertoires could harbor abundant clonotypes contaminating from the bulk population.

The chain combines TRBV18 with TRBJ1-1; TRBD1 matches at 7 bases. This clonotype was obtained from a man between 18 and 35 years old who received the YFV17D yellow fever vaccine. The source was PBMCs, collected on the day of the first yellow fever vaccination. In DNA, the CDR3 is TGTGCCAGCTCACCCGACAGGGCCACTGAAGCTTTCTTT. Encoded protein: CASSPDRATEAFF.